The T cell receptor (beta chain) described here comes from a study of technical replicates of blood from a handful of donors. The table came from immunoSEQ multiplex PCR; TCRdb's copy has only in-frame clones and leaves some out. The table has more than 90,000 clones, 95% to 97% seen once. CDR3 size: 16 residues. V lost 4 bases, J lost 7 bases, and 24 bases lay in between. Germline V CDR1 and CDR2: SGHRS, YFSETQ. The clonotype originates from a human donor in good health. The chain is built from TRBV5-1 and TRBJ2-7, with D tentatively TRBD2 (5 bases). The sequencing input was T cells isolated from PBMCs. DNA of the CDR3: TGCGCCAGCAGCCCCGATCGGAGGACCGGGCGTAGTGAGCAGTACTTC. Translation gives CASSPDRRTGRSEQYF.